Listed below are T cell receptor beta chains from one sample, sequenced in a study of cytomegalovirus exposure and HLA in healthy donors. Assay used: immunoSEQ multiplex PCR; TCRdb lists only in-frame clones, some missing. The sample comprises about 85,000 clones, 60% to 80% of which are singletons, and roughly a quarter rests with the top ten. Sequencing was done on a sample of PBMCs. The receptor source for this set is a woman aged 50 to 60 in good health and CMV-seropositive. CDR3s include the opening cysteine and the closing phenylalanine or tryptophan. D genes are given only for firm matches. Size is stated for part of the rows, as once, few or many counts, or as a class when the clone is expanded.

abundance	d_gene	v_gene	j_gene	CDR3nt	CDR3aa
many	.	TRBV23-1	TRBJ2-3	TGCGCCAGCAGTCAATCGGGGGGAGACAGGGAGGCCGATACGCAGTATTTT	CASSQSGGDREADTQYF
.	TRBD1	TRBV10-3	TRBJ1-2	TGTGCCATCAGTGAGCAGGGGGTGGGGGGAAAGACCTATGGCTACACCTTC	CAISEQGVGGKTYGYTF
once	.	TRBV19	TRBJ2-1	TGTGCCAGTATGGGGAGAACCTACAATGAGCAGTTCTTC	CASMGRTYNEQFF
.	.	TRBV27	TRBJ2-2	TGTGCCAGCAGTCCTTCAGGGAATGTGGTCACCGGGGAGCTGTTTTTT	CASSPSGNVVTGELFF
.	.	TRBV7-9	TRBJ1-4	TGTGCCACGAACCTGGGGGGGTCCGAAAAACTGTTTTTT	CATNLGGSEKLFF
few	.	TRBV9	TRBJ2-5	TGTGCCAGCAGCGTAGGCTCTAGCAAAGAGACCCAGTACTTC	CASSVGSSKETQYF
.	TRBD2	TRBV7-3	TRBJ2-2	TGTGCCAGCGGGACTAGCGGGAACACCGGGGAGCTGTTTTTT	CASGTSGNTGELFF
.	TRBD2	TRBV29-1	TRBJ2-3	TGCAGCGTTGTAAGAGCGGGAGAGGTGGCAGATACGCAGTATTTT	CSVVRAGEVADTQYF
.	TRBD1	TRBV7-8	TRBJ1-3	TGTGCCAGCAGCTTAACGGTACAGGGGAGCTCTGGAAACACCATATATTTT	CASSLTVQGSSGNTIYF
.	.	TRBV5-6	TRBJ1-1	TGTGCCAGCAGACGGGCGGCGGGCACTGAAGCTTTCTTT	CASRRAAGTEAFF
.	.	TRBV6-4	TRBJ2-1	TGTGCCAGCAGTGAAGGGGTTAGCACCTACAATGAGCAGTTCTTC	CASSEGVSTYNEQFF
.	TRBD2	TRBV7-3	TRBJ2-1	TGTGCCAGCAGCCCGCTGGGAGCGGGGAACTACAATGAGCAGTTCTTC	CASSPLGAGNYNEQFF
few	TRBD2	TRBV6-5	TRBJ2-1	TGTGCCAGCAGGACTAGCGGGAGAGTGCATGAGCAGTTCTTC	CASRTSGRVHEQFF
.	.	TRBV5-1	TRBJ2-2	TGCGCCAGCAGCTTGTCAGGGGTCCCCGGGGAGCTGTTTTTT	CASSLSGVPGELFF
.	TRBD1	TRBV10-2	TRBJ2-4	TGCGCCAGCAGTGATGGGACAGGGGTAGGAAACATTCAGTACTTC	CASSDGTGVGNIQYF
few	.	TRBV14	TRBJ1-6	TGTGCCAGCAGTTCGGGAAATAATTCACCCCTCCACTTT	CASSSGNNSPLHF
.	.	TRBV21-1	TRBJ1-2	TGTGCCAGCAGCAAAGCGTATCTGGACAGGGGCGATGTGGCTAACTATGGCTACACCTTC	CASSKAYLDRGDVANYGYTF
.	.	TRBV30	TRBJ1-1	TGTGCCTGGGGTACAACTGAAGCTTTCTTT	CAWGTTEAFF
.	TRBD2	TRBV11-3	TRBJ2-1	TGTGCCAGCAGCTTATTTCCGGGAGGGGAGCAGTTCTTC	CASSLFPGGEQFF
.	TRBD1	TRBV13	TRBJ2-5	TGTGCCAGCAGCTTGGACAGGGGAGGGGAGACCCAGTACTTC	CASSLDRGGETQYF
.	TRBD1	TRBV5-1	TRBJ1-1	TGCGCCAGCAGCTTGGGCGGACAGGGGGCAAAGGAAGCTTTCTTT	CASSLGGQGAKEAFF
.	.	TRBV19	TRBJ2-5	TGTGCCAGTAGCTCACTCTCTACGCAAGAGACCCAGTACTTC	CASSSLSTQETQYF
few	TRBD1	TRBV5-8	TRBJ1-5	TGTGCCAGCAGCTTGGTAGGGGGCAGGAGTCAGCCCCAGCATTTT	CASSLVGGRSQPQHF
.	.	TRBV10-2	TRBJ2-5	TGCGCCAGCAGTGCCGCAGCGGGCGTACCCAAAGAGACCCAGTACTTC	CASSAAAGVPKETQYF
.	.	TRBV19	TRBJ1-2	TGTGCCAGTAGTATAGGGACTGCTTATGGCTACACCTTC	CASSIGTAYGYTF
once	.	TRBV5-1	TRBJ1-1	TGCGCCAGCAGCCTACTCCTCAACACTGAAGCTTTCTTT	CASSLLLNTEAFF
.	TRBD1	TRBV7-9	TRBJ2-1	TGTGCCAGCAGCTTGCCGGGACAGGGGACCACCAATGAGCAGTTCTTC	CASSLPGQGTTNEQFF
.	TRBD1	TRBV19	TRBJ1-2	TGTGCCAGTAGTACACAACGGACAGGGGGGGACTATGGCTACACCTTC	CASSTQRTGGDYGYTF
.	.	TRBV29-1	TRBJ1-3	TGCAGCGTTGAAGTTCAACAGGGAGTGGGAAACACCATATATTTT	CSVEVQQGVGNTIYF
.	.	TRBV19	TRBJ1-1	TGTGCCAGTAGTACCTCCAGGGGCGAAGCTTTCTTT	CASSTSRGEAFF
.	TRBD2	TRBV6-1	TRBJ2-1	TGTGCCAGCACTGAGTCCGGGACTAGCGTGTACAATGAGCAGTTCTTC	CASTESGTSVYNEQFF
.	.	TRBV6-1	TRBJ1-3	TGTGCCAGCATTACAGGGTTTACGGGAAACACCATATATTTT	CASITGFTGNTIYF
.	TRBD1	TRBV7-9	TRBJ2-5	TGTGCCAGCAGCTCCAAGGACAGGCAAGAGACCCAGTACTTC	CASSSKDRQETQYF
.	.	TRBV7-9	TRBJ1-5	TGTGCCAGCAGCCGTGGGCCATCCAATCAGCCCCAGCATTTT	CASSRGPSNQPQHF
.	TRBD2	TRBV7-8	TRBJ2-2	TGTGCCAGCAGGGCAGCGGGGGCCGGCACCGGGGAGCTGTTTTTT	CASRAAGAGTGELFF
.	.	TRBV11-3	TRBJ2-5	TGTGCCAGCAGCTCCCGACAGCTTCAAGAGACCCAGTACTTC	CASSSRQLQETQYF
.	.	TRBV2	TRBJ2-5	TGTGCCAGCAGTCCCCCACTTTCTGAGACCCAGTACTTC	CASSPPLSETQYF
.	TRBD1	TRBV5-6	TRBJ1-1	TGTGCCAGCAGCCTGGGACAGTCTTCTGAAGCTTTCTTT	CASSLGQSSEAFF
.	TRBD1	TRBV2	TRBJ1-5	TGTGCCAGCAGTGGGGACAGGGGGTATACAGATAATCAGCCCCAGCATTTT	CASSGDRGYTDNQPQHF
.	TRBD1	TRBV7-9	TRBJ1-6	TGTGCCAGCAGCGGGAGCCGGGACAGAAATTCACCCCTCCACTTT	CASSGSRDRNSPLHF
.	TRBD2	TRBV7-8	TRBJ2-3	TGTGCCAGCAGCCCCCCCGCGCGGGGGGCCACAGATACGCAGTATTTT	CASSPPARGATDTQYF
once	TRBD1	TRBV7-9	TRBJ2-6	TGTGCCACGGTACACGGGACAGCTGGGGCCAACGTCCTGACTTTC	CATVHGTAGANVLTF
.	TRBD1	TRBV30	TRBJ1-1	TGTGCCTGGAGTGTATCGGACAGGTACACTGAAGCTTTCTTT	CAWSVSDRYTEAFF
.	TRBD1	TRBV28	TRBJ1-5	TGTGCCAGCAGATCAGGACAGGTAAATCAGCCCCAGCATTTT	CASRSGQVNQPQHF
once	TRBD1	TRBV19	TRBJ2-2	TGTGCCAGTAGCCGGACAGGCCAGCTGTTTTTT	CASSRTGQLFF
.	TRBD1	TRBV5-4	TRBJ1-5	TGTGCCAGCAGCTTGGACAGGGGCCAGCCCCAGCATTTT	CASSLDRGQPQHF
.	TRBD2	TRBV5-1	TRBJ2-3	TGCGCCAGCAGCTTGGTCCCGGGACTAGAGGCAGATACGCAGTATTTT	CASSLVPGLEADTQYF